This T cell receptor beta chain was captured in a study of vaccination effects on CD4 cells after COVID-19. Study outcomes and limitations: Late post-vaccination samples showed marked contraction of infection- and vaccine-induced clones.

To note about this clone: Its matching antigen is unknown.

CDR1 MNHEY and CDR2 SVGAGI come from the germline V gene. The CDR3 covers 11 residues. The ends were cut back, 6 bases at V and 1 base at J, with 3 bases in the middle. Within the ViraFEST assay, antigen-specific CD4+ T cells underwent expansion with viral peptide pools prior to sequencing. Following 10 days of culture, CD4+ T cells were isolated. Vaccine recipients had no previous SARS-CoV-2 infection; their nucleocapsid antibodies were negative. A half-volume exchange with IL-2 medium occurred on days 3 and 7. Generated by immunoSEQ multiplex PCR, the TCRdb table keeps only in-frame clones and is missing some. The repertoire holds about 73,000 clones, with 78% as singletons.

The chain couples TRBV6-5 to TRBJ1-2; no reliable D call. This clonotype was sampled from a human donor who received a COVID-19 vaccine. Sequences were derived from CD4+ T cells from PBMCs cultured with SARS-CoV-2 spike peptides, sampled before COVID-19 vaccination. For the CDR3, the DNA is TGTGCCAGCAGGGATAACTATGGCTACACCTTC. Its protein product is CASRDNYGYTF.